The present entry profiles one T cell receptor (beta chain) with its context. The data derive from a study of blood T cell repertoires in COVID-19. Using immunoSEQ multiplex PCR, the repertoire was profiled, and TCRdb retains in-frame clones only, with some absent. The table includes some 320,000 clones, 88% detected once. This CDR3 contains 14 residues. The germline V gene encodes CDR1 SGHTA and CDR2 FQGNSA. The junction had 7 bases not matched to a gene; V was cut back by 3 bases and J by 8 bases. This chain links TRBV7-2 with TRBJ2-4, with 7 bases fitting TRBD1. This clonotype was sampled from a woman in her twenties or thirties who had recovered from COVID-19. The sample consisted of peripheral blood. The CDR3: CASSFGRGSDIQYF. The CDR3 nucleotides read TGTGCCAGCAGCTTCGGCAGGGGGTCGGACATTCAGTACTTC.